The clone carrying this T cell receptor beta chain has only a few counts. The source of the sample is a study of radiotherapy plus CTLA-4 blockade in lung cancer. The V gene lost 5 bases and the J gene lost 0 bases, with 9 bases spanning the gap. CDR1 SGDLS and CDR2 YYNGEE come from the germline V gene. The CDR3 is 14 amino acids. This table comes from immunoSEQ multiplex PCR, and its TCRdb copy is limited to in-frame clones, with some not included. The sample includes around 56,000 clones, 70% to 80% of them seen just once. The chain employs TRBV9 and TRBJ1-5; no clear D gene. The sample in question was peripheral blood, obtained from a patient treated with radiotherapy plus ipilimumab. The TCR was taken from a human donor with non-small cell lung cancer who had a complete response to radiotherapy plus ipilimumab. For the CDR3, the DNA is TGTGCCAGCAGTCGAGGCTTTAGCAATCAGCCCCAGCATTTT. This sequence encodes CASSRGFSNQPQHF. Full variable domain (remainder filled in from reference TRBV9 and TRBJ1-5): DSGVTQTPKHLITATGQRVTLRCSPRSGDLSVYWYQQSLDQGLQFLIQYYNGEERAKGNILERFSAQQFPDLHSELNLSSLELGDSALYFCASSRGFSNQPQHFGDGTRLSIL.